These 19 T cell receptor beta chains share one sample of origin, sequenced in a study of shared clonotypes between healthy human individuals. Assay used: immunoSEQ multiplex PCR; TCRdb lists only in-frame clones, some missing. The table has 2 million to 2.5 million clones, approximately 96% seen once. Sequenced input: naive CD4+ T cells sorted from blood. Subset of the sample: CD45RA+ positively selected. All receptors derive from a young man in good health.

This rearrangement joins TRBV5-6 to TRBJ2-2; D is perhaps TRBD2 (6 bases). The length of the CDR3 is 16 residues. V was clipped by 2 bases and J by 0 bases, with 11 bases between them. Germline CDR1 is SGHDT and CDR2 is YYEEEE. The CDR3 DNA follows: TGTGCCAGCAGCTTATACGGGGGAGCGAACACCGGGGAGCTGTTTTTT. Translation: CASSLYGGANTGELFF.

This clone was counted between two and nine times. V usage is TRBV25-1 and J usage is TRBJ1-1; D uncertain. The V gene lost 2 bases and the J gene lost 5 bases, with 6 bases spanning the gap. Germline CDR1 reads MGHDK; CDR2 reads SYGVNS. The CDR3 loop spans 12 amino acids. The CDR3, as DNA: TGTGCCAGCAGTGAACGGGGAACTGAAGCTTTCTTT. Translating it yields CASSERGTEAFF.

Concerning this clone itself: Other DNA sequences in this sample translate to the same CDR3. The rearrangement uses TRBV7-9 and TRBJ2-5, with 10 bases matching TRBD2. Germline-derived CDR1 and CDR2 are SEHNR and FQNEAQ (reference sequence). V was pared by 5 bases and J by 4 bases, with 7 bases of the junction left unmatched. This CDR3 has 15 residues. CDR3 residues: CASSIRLAGAETQYF. CDR3 bases: TGTGCCAGCAGCATTCGTCTAGCGGGAGCAGAGACCCAGTACTTC.

This chain uses TRBV30 with TRBJ2-5; 10 bases agree with TRBD2. There are 13 residues in the CDR3. J lost 6 bases, V lost 7 bases, and 8 bases had no gene match. In germline, CDR1 is GTSNPN, CDR2 SVGIG (reference sequence). The CDR3, as DNA: TGTGCCTCCTTAGCGGGAGGTATAAAGACCCAGTACTTC. Translating it yields CASLAGGIKTQYF.

This sequence joins TRBV14 and TRBJ2-2; 8 bases agree with TRBD2. This CDR3 region has 18 residues. The V segment lost 4 bases and the J segment 4 bases; nucleotides outside the gene matches: 14. Germline values: CDR1 SGHDN, CDR2 FVKESK. CDR3 region: CASSPGTREAAITGELFF. The DNA for the CDR3 is TGTGCCAGCAGCCCCGGGACTAGGGAGGCCGCAATCACCGGGGAGCTGTTTTTT.

Details on this clone: Additional DNA sequences in this sample encode the identical CDR3. V and J are TRBV5-1 and TRBJ2-5; D is ambiguous. Germline V CDR1 and CDR2: SGHRS, YFSETQ. The CDR3 totals 13 residues. Trimming pared 0 bases from V and 1 base from J, leaving 4 bases between. DNA of the CDR3: TGCGCCAGCAGCTTGGTCCCCCAAGAGACCCAGTACTTC. Translation gives CASSLVPQETQYF.

The rearrangement links TRBV6-5 to TRBJ1-1; 8 bases agree with TRBD1. The CDR3 sequence is 15 residues long. Trimming took 0 bases from V and 4 from J; bases not matched to a gene: 4. Per germline, CDR1 MNHEY and CDR2 SVGAGI. Here the CDR3 reads CASSYSGTGPTEAFF. For the CDR3, the DNA is TGTGCCAGCAGTTACTCGGGGACAGGACCCACTGAAGCTTTCTTT.

There are a few counts of this clone. This chain joins TRBV25-1 and TRBJ2-2, with TRBD2 as a possible D gene (6 bases). V lost 5 bases and J 4 bases, leaving 11 bases between the germline ends. The germline V gene has CDR1 MGHDK and CDR2 SYGVNS. The CDR3 runs to 14 residues. This CDR3 reads CASSRRDGTGELFF. The CDR3 DNA reads TGTGCCAGCAGTCGGCGGGATGGCACCGGGGAGCTGTTTTTT.

The chain links TRBV5-4 to TRBJ2-3, with 8 bases matching TRBD2. Germline V gene lookup returns CDR1 SGHNT and CDR2 YYREEE (reference sequence). The CDR3 has 17 amino acids. V was clipped by 3 bases and J by 0 bases; unmatched bases: 9. DNA for the CDR3: TGTGCCAGCAGCTCGCGGCCGGGAGGGTATAGCACAGATACGCAGTATTTT. Its protein product is CASSSRPGGYSTDTQYF.

In its sample, this clone was seen once. The chain has TRBV10-2 and TRBJ2-7; TRBD2 is a possible D gene (5 bases). This CDR3 contains 12 residues. Germline assignment: CDR1 WSHSY and CDR2 SAAADI. V shed 6 bases and J shed 4 bases, with 10 bases lying between them. The chain's CDR3 is CASRGPGYEQYF. CDR3 DNA sequence: TGCGCCAGCAGGGGTCCGGGGTACGAGCAGTACTTC.

The CDR3 coding sequence is TGTGCCAGCAGCTTGGTACAGGGAGAGACAGATACGCAGTATTTT. Translation: CASSLVQGETDTQYF. This chain connects TRBV5-4 to TRBJ2-3; D may be TRBD1 (6 bases). Looked up from germline, CDR1 is SGHNT and CDR2 is YYREEE (reference sequence). Between the trimmed V and J ends, which lost 0 bases and 3 bases, there was a span of 11 bases. The CDR3 is made up of 15 amino acids.

This rearrangement joins TRBV7-2 to TRBJ1-2; D not resolved. The CDR3 runs to 11 residues. Germline assignment: CDR1 SGHTA and CDR2 FQGNSA. Trimming left V 8 bases short and J 4 bases short, with 8 bases between. DNA of the CDR3: TGTGCCAGCTCCTTGTTCTATGGCTACACCTTC. Residues: CASSLFYGYTF. Full variable domain (rest looked up from reference TRBV7-2 and TRBJ1-2): GAGVSQSPSNKVTEKGKDVELRCDPISGHTALYWYRQSLGQGLEFLIYFQGNSAPDKSGLPSDRFSAERTGGSVSTLTIQRTQQEDSAVYLCASSLFYGYTFGSGTRLTVV.

The J gene is TRBJ2-1, the V gene TRBV7-9, with D perhaps TRBD1 (7 bases). The germline V and J ends were trimmed by 5 bases and 0 bases, with 17 bases remaining between them. CDR3 size: 17 residues. Germline loops: CDR1 SEHNR, CDR2 FQNEAQ (reference sequence). The CDR3 region has the DNA TGTGCCAGCAGCCCCCATTGGGGGGACAGCTCCTACAATGAGCAGTTCTTC. Translating it yields CASSPHWGDSSYNEQFF. Supplemented by reference TRBV7-9 and TRBJ2-1, the full variable domain reads DTGVSQNPRHKITKRGQNVTFRCDPISEHNRLYWYRQTLGQGPEFLTYFQNEAQLEKSRLLSDRFSAERPKGSFSTLEIQRTEQGDSAMYLCASSPHWGDSSYNEQFFGPGTRLTVL.

Details on this clone: Other DNA sequences in the sample encode the same CDR3. V and J are TRBV7-9 and TRBJ2-7; 10 bases match TRBD2. Germline assignment: CDR1 SEHNR and CDR2 FQNEAQ (reference sequence). There are 15 residues in the CDR3. V shed 0 bases, J shed 4 bases, and the junction held 3 bases outside the gene matches. CDR3 loop: CASSLAPSGSYEQYF. The CDR3 bases are TGTGCCAGCAGCTTAGCACCTAGCGGGAGTTACGAGCAGTACTTC.

This sequence joins TRBV7-2 and TRBJ2-7, with 10 positions matching TRBD2. The ends lost 2 bases at V and 12 bases at J; junction bases unmatched: 10. This CDR3 comprises 14 residues. Germline values: CDR1 SGHTA, CDR2 FQGNSA. DNA of the CDR3: TGTGCCAGCAGCTTAAAGATAGCGGGAGGCCCCCTGTACTTC. It codes for CASSLKIAGGPLYF.

CDR3 protein: CAWSSGEQAAEAFF. Here the CDR3 DNA reads TGTGCCTGGAGCTCCGGTGAACAGGCGGCTGAAGCTTTCTTT. The chain combines TRBV30 with TRBJ1-1; TRBD1 might be the D (5 bases). The CDR3 is made up of 14 amino acids. CDR1 and CDR2 (germline): GTSNPN, SVGIG (reference sequence). V lost 3 bases to trimming and J lost 6 bases, with 17 bases between them.

This chain uses TRBV6-1 with TRBJ1-1, with a possible D match to TRBD1 (6 bases). CDR1 MNHNS and CDR2 SASEGT come from the germline V gene. Trimming cost V 1 base and J 5 bases, with 11 bases left between them. The CDR3 covers 14 residues. The CDR3 loop reads CASSEEGGATEAFF. CDR3 coding DNA: TGTGCCAGCAGTGAAGAGGGGGGGGCGACTGAAGCTTTCTTT.

The genes are TRBV10-3 and TRBJ2-7; the D gene is possibly TRBD2 (5 bases). Germline loops: CDR1 ENHRY, CDR2 SYGVKD. The CDR3 covers 16 residues. Trimming stripped 0 bases from V and 2 bases from J, with 14 bases between. CDR3 amino acids: CAISESWIAPPYEQYF. Written as DNA, the CDR3 is TGTGCCATCAGTGAGTCTTGGATAGCGCCACCCTACGAGCAGTACTTC.

The genes are TRBV9 and TRBJ2-5; 10 bases are shared with TRBD1. From germline, CDR1 is SGDLS and CDR2 YYNGEE. The CDR3 has 14 residues. The V and J ends lost 4 bases and 5 bases, in that order; junction bases with no gene match: 5. The CDR3 sequence: CASSWDRGGETQYF. CDR3 DNA sequence: TGTGCCAGCAGCTGGGACAGGGGAGGGGAGACCCAGTACTTC.